The clone carrying this T cell receptor (beta chain) was recorded at least ten times. Its antigen is as yet unknown. By quantitative 5'-RACE with molecular barcodes, the TCR beta libraries were made. TCRdb redid the calling of the 5' RACE reads with MiXCR, one entry per CDR3 protein. The table includes 250,000 to 400,000 distinct CDR3 sequences, roughly 12% detected once. These data are taken from a study of CD8 T cells in ankylosing spondylitis. Broader study findings: What appeared characteristic of ankylosing spondylitis blood was a TCR beta motif of 7 or 8 highly homologous variants.

CDR3 length: 14 amino acids. Per germline, CDR1 SGHRS and CDR2 YFSETQ. Between the trimmed V and J ends, which lost 5 bases and 5 bases, there was a span of 17 bases. The V gene is TRBV5-1, the J gene TRBJ2-7; a possible D gene is TRBD1 (5 bases). This TCR came from a female donor with ankylosing spondylitis or in good health (not recorded which). The source material was blood, either unsorted or a sorted T cell fraction (not recorded which). CDR3 in amino acids: CASRLAGNGNEQYF. CDR3 bases: TGCGCCAGCAGGCTTGCAGGGAACGGTAACGAGCAGTACTTC.